These 21 T cell receptor beta chains came from one sample sequenced in a study of T cell repertoires and Cas9 in healthy adults. Generated by immunoSEQ multiplex PCR, the TCRdb table keeps only in-frame clones and is missing some. The data show over 11,000 clones, approximately 92% seen once. Sample: Tregs (CD4+, CD25+, CD127-, CD137-, CD154-) from PBMCs; culture status not recorded. Source of these receptors: a human donor in good health.

This rearrangement joins TRBV28 to TRBJ2-1; TRBD2 matches at 9 bases. Germline CDR1 is MDHEN and CDR2 is SYDVKM. V shed 5 bases, J shed 8 bases, and the junction held 7 bases outside the gene matches. This CDR3 has 14 residues. This chain's CDR3 is CASSISGSSYEQFF. CDR3 coding DNA: TGTGCCAGCAGTATTAGCGGGAGTTCATATGAGCAGTTCTTC.

The chain couples TRBV6-1 to TRBJ2-3; D is ambiguous. Germline CDR1 and CDR2: MNHNS and SASEGT. The CDR3 runs 18 residues. V lost 2 bases to trimming and J lost 0 bases, with 18 bases between them. The CDR3 loop reads CASSENPSRAPSTDTQYF. In nucleotides, the CDR3 is TGTGCCAGCAGTGAAAATCCTTCTAGGGCTCCTAGCACAGATACGCAGTATTTT.

V gene TRBV5-8 combines with J gene TRBJ2-1, with D possibly matching TRBD2 (5 bases). CDR1 is SGHTS, CDR2 YDEGEE, per germline. The CDR3 totals 15 residues. V lost 4 bases and J 2 bases, leaving 13 bases between the germline ends. CDR3 nucleotides: TGTGCCAGCAGCCGCCTAGCAGACACCTACAATGAGCAGTTCTTC. It encodes CASSRLADTYNEQFF.

This clone was detected once. J is TRBJ2-3 and V is TRBV5-4; D unresolved. Germline CDR1 SGHNT, CDR2 YYREEE (reference sequence). The CDR3 totals 13 residues. V lost 0 bases and J 1 base, leaving 3 bases between the germline ends. For the CDR3, the DNA is TGTGCCAGCAGCTTGGAGGGCACAGATACGCAGTATTTT. This sequence encodes CASSLEGTDTQYF.

This chain connects TRBV5-1 to TRBJ1-1, with no clear D. The V end lost 5 bases, the J end lost 1 base, and 15 bases lay between the germline ends. Germline values: CDR1 SGHRS, CDR2 YFSETQ. The CDR3 runs to 15 residues. This CDR3 reads CASSPHDTQNTEAFF. The CDR3 nucleotides read TGCGCCAGCAGTCCCCATGACACCCAGAACACTGAAGCTTTCTTT.

The CDR3 region has the DNA TGTGCCAGCAGGGGGGACCTTTTCCAAGAGACCCAGTACTTC. Translated, it gives CASRGDLFQETQYF. V usage is TRBV5-4 and J usage is TRBJ2-5, with D perhaps matching TRBD1 or TRBD2 (5 bases each). V was pared by 5 bases and J by 1 base, with 12 bases between. The CDR3 is 14 residues long. Germline V gives CDR1 SGHNT, CDR2 YYREEE (reference sequence). The entire variable domain, with the rest obtained from reference TRBV5-4 and TRBJ2-5, is as follows: ETGVTQSPTHLIKTRGQQVTLRCSSQSGHNTVSWYQQALGQGPQFIFQYYREEENGRGNFPPRFSGLQFPNYSSELNVNALELDDSALYLCASRGDLFQETQYFGPGTRLLVL.

The chain carries TRBV5-4 and TRBJ2-1; the match to TRBD2 covers 10 bases. This CDR3 spans 15 amino acids. The junction had 3 bases not matched to a gene; V was cut back by 1 base and J by 5 bases. Germline CDR1 is SGHNT and CDR2 is YYREEE (reference sequence). The CDR3 reads CASSLLAGANNEQFF. The CDR3, as DNA: TGTGCCAGCAGCTTGCTAGCGGGGGCAAACAATGAGCAGTTCTTC.

The chain uses TRBV6-4 and TRBJ1-5; no reliable D call. Between the trimmed V and J ends, which lost 4 bases and 9 bases, there was a span of 10 bases. Germline CDR1 MRHNA, CDR2 SNTAGT. The CDR3 has 12 residues. The CDR3 sequence: CASSVGRRPQHF. The CDR3 nucleotides are TGTGCCAGCAGTGTAGGGCGACGGCCCCAGCATTTT.

The gene calls are TRBV11-1 and TRBJ1-2; tentative D call: TRBD1 (5 bases). Per germline, CDR1 SGHAT and CDR2 FQDESV (reference sequence). Trimming removed 5 bases at V and 4 bases at J, with 11 bases between. CDR3 length equals 13 residues. The CDR3 sequence is CASSRDSPYGYTF. The CDR3 region has the DNA TGTGCCAGCAGCCGAGACAGCCCCTATGGCTACACCTTC.

The chain joins TRBV5-1 to TRBJ2-5, with unresolved D. V was pared by 0 bases and J by 5 bases, with 8 bases between. This CDR3 contains 13 residues. Germline lookup yields CDR1 SGHRS and CDR2 YFSETQ. The CDR3 here is CASSLGLGETQYF. For the CDR3, the DNA is TGCGCCAGCAGCTTGGGGTTGGGGGAGACCCAGTACTTC.

The rearrangement links TRBV7-2 to TRBJ1-3; no clear D gene. The CDR3 loop spans 14 amino acids. The V end lost 0 bases, the J end lost 4 bases, and 7 bases lay between the germline ends. In germline, CDR1 is SGHTA, CDR2 FQGNSA. CDR3 amino acids: CASSLAMGGNTIYF. DNA of the CDR3: TGTGCCAGCAGCTTAGCGATGGGGGGAAACACCATATATTTT.

The chain recombines TRBV11-2 with TRBJ2-5; possibly TRBD1 or TRBD2 for D (5 bases each). In germline, CDR1 is SGHAT, CDR2 FQNNGV. V lost 5 bases and J 5 bases, leaving 18 bases between the germline ends. CDR3 length: 15 residues. The CDR3 DNA reads as TGTGCCAGCAGCCCCGTTGGGGGAGACGGTGAGACCCAGTACTTC. This sequence encodes CASSPVGGDGETQYF. Together with reference TRBV11-2 and TRBJ2-5, the CDR3 gives the full variable domain: EAGVAQSPRYKIIEKRQSVAFWCNPISGHATLYWYQQILGQGPKLLIQFQNNGVVDDSQLPKDRFSAERLKGVDSTLKIQPAKLEDSAVYLCASSPVGGDGETQYFGPGTRLLVL.

Notes on this clone: Other DNA sequences in the sample encode the same CDR3. The CDR3 region is CASSLDTPGQGGGEQFF. The CDR3 bases are TGCGCCAGCAGCTTGGATACACCGGGACAGGGGGGTGGTGAGCAGTTCTTC. The J gene is TRBJ2-1, the V gene TRBV5-1; 11 positions match TRBD1. The CDR3 contains 17 residues. Germline V CDR1 and CDR2: SGHRS, YFSETQ. Trimming at V came to 0 bases and at J to 9 bases, leaving 11 bases not matched to a gene.

As to this clone: It is unclear where the CDR3 begins or ends on the DNA, so no DNA is shown, and the CDR3 is as TCRdb lists it. The chain recombines TRBV6-6 with TRBJ1-2. From germline, CDR1 is MNHNY and CDR2 SVGAGI (reference sequence). The CDR3 comprises 14 residues, both ends counted. The CDR3 loop reads CASILGSVNYGYTF.

This clone was detected once. The chain recombines TRBV7-2 with TRBJ1-1; the D is unclear. V dropped 3 bases and J dropped 0 bases, with 8 bases sitting between them. This CDR3 region has 14 residues. CDR1 and CDR2 (germline): SGHTA, FQGNSA. CDR3 DNA: TGTGCCAGCAGCTTCCTGTCGGTGAACACTGAAGCTTTCTTT. Its translation is CASSFLSVNTEAFF.

The V and J genes are TRBV19 and TRBJ2-1, with D hard to call. Trimming took off 5 bases at V and 0 bases at J, with 11 bases between the two ends. This CDR3 has 15 residues. CDR1 and CDR2 (germline): LNHDA, SQIVND (reference sequence). The CDR3 sequence: CASSPFVVSYNEQFF. The CDR3 nucleotides read TGTGCCAGTAGTCCTTTTGTGGTCTCCTACAATGAGCAGTTCTTC.

V and J are TRBV28 and TRBJ1-6; weak D call: TRBD1 (6 bases). The CDR3 loop spans 14 amino acids. Germline lookup yields CDR1 MDHEN and CDR2 SYDVKM. The ends were cut back, 7 bases at V and 7 bases at J, with 14 bases in the middle. CDR3 region: CASTGRGYNSPLHF. In DNA form, the CDR3 reads TGTGCCAGCACTGGTAGGGGGTACAATTCACCCCTCCACTTT.

The rearrangement joins TRBV6-5 to TRBJ1-1, with 7 bases lining up with TRBD1. This CDR3 comprises 14 residues. J gave up 0 bases and V 5 bases, and 3 bases lay outside the gene matches. From germline, CDR1 is MNHEY and CDR2 SVGAGI. This chain's CDR3 is CASSHDRVNTEAFF. In nucleotides, the CDR3 is TGTGCCAGCAGTCACGACAGGGTGAACACTGAAGCTTTCTTT.

J is TRBJ1-2 and V is TRBV5-1; D remains unclear. The CDR3 length is 16 residues. CDR1 and CDR2 (germline): SGHRS, YFSETQ. Trimming took 4 bases from V and 3 from J, leaving 19 bases between them. CDR3 bases: TGCGCCAGCAGCCCGAGCCGACCGGAGGGAGACTATGGCTACACCTTC. This translates into CASSPSRPEGDYGYTF.

The chain uses TRBV5-4 and TRBJ1-3, with a tentative D call TRBD1 (6 bases). The germline gives CDR1 SGHNT, CDR2 YYREEE (reference sequence). The V end lost 3 bases, the J end lost 1 base, and 11 bases lay between the germline ends. The length of the CDR3 is 15 residues. CDR3 bases: TGTGCCAGCAGCTCCGGACAGAGATCTGGAAACACCATATATTTT. This sequence encodes CASSSGQRSGNTIYF.

This clone was recorded a few times. The chain has TRBV10-3 and TRBJ1-1; 8 positions match TRBD1. This CDR3 is built from 14 residues. The junction had 3 bases not matched to a gene; V was cut back by 5 bases and J by 1 base. Germline loops: CDR1 ENHRY, CDR2 SYGVKD. The CDR3 protein is CAISRDRRNTEAFF. DNA of the CDR3: TGTGCCATCAGTAGGGACAGGAGGAACACTGAAGCTTTCTTT.